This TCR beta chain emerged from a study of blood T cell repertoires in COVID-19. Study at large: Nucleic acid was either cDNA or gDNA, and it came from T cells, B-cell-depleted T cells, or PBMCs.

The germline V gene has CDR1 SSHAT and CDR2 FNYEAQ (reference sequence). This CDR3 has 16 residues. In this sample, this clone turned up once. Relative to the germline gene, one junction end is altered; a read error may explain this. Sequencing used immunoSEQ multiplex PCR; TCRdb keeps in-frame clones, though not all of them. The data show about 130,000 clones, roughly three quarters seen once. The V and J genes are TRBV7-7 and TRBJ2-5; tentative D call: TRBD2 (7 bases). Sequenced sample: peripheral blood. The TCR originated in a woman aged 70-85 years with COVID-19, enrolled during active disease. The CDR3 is CASSPFKGGEQETQYF. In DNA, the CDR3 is TGTGCTAGCAGCCCGTTTAAGGGGGGGGAACAAGAGACCCAGTACTTC.